This TCR beta chain was sequenced in a study of T cells in Graves' hyperthyroidism and ophthalmopathy. Whole-study results and caveats: From stable hyperthyroidism, ophthalmopathy was separated by a 13 V-J model. Median prediction lead before ophthalmopathy onset was 6.5 months with the model. The blood repertoire included most of the expanded thyroid clonotypes above 0.001.

This clonotype appeared many times. Antigen: not known. Researchers took RNA transcripts and amplified the TCR beta CDR3 regions from them. TCR CDR3 regions were first amplified by RT-PCR with HTBI primers. TCRdb processed the multiplex PCR reads anew with MiXCR; each CDR3 protein has one entry. The table includes over 350,000 distinct CDR3 sequences, under 20% detected once. Trimming at V came to 7 bases and at J to 1 base, leaving 4 bases not matched to a gene. Germline CDR1 is PRHDT and CDR2 is FYEKMQ (reference sequence). This CDR3 has 14 amino acids. The chain couples TRBV13 to TRBJ1-1, with 9 bases identical to TRBD1. The sequenced material came from blood. This clonotype originated in a man aged 18 to 29 with Graves' ophthalmopathy. CDR3 loop: CASTRDRENTEAFF. The CDR3 DNA follows: TGTGCCAGCACCAGGGACAGGGAGAACACTGAAGCTTTCTTT.